This T cell receptor (beta chain) was identified in a study of Graves' ophthalmopathy and Graves' hyperthyroidism. Amplification targeted the TCR beta CDR3 regions, with RNA transcripts as the source material. HTBI primers primed a first-round RT-PCR, and a second-round multiplex PCR followed. TCRdb re-analysed the multiplex PCR reads in MiXCR, keeping a single row per CDR3 protein. The profile covers 650,000 to 800,000 distinct CDR3 sequences, with 35% to 50% appearing a single time and over 2.5% taken by the ten largest. Sample: peripheral blood. The TCR sequence derives from an adult man with Graves' ophthalmopathy.

CDR3 bases: TGTGCCAGCAGCTTGGTAGCCCGGGGCTATGGCTACACCTTC. Encoded protein: CASSLVARGYGYTF. The rearrangement uses TRBV5-5 and TRBJ1-2; D is undetermined. CDR1 is SGHKS and CDR2 is YYEKEE in the germline V gene (reference sequence). The V gene lost 0 bases and the J gene lost 4 bases, with 10 bases spanning the gap. The CDR3 extends over 14 amino acids. Based on the CDR3 plus reference TRBV5-5 and TRBJ1-2, the full variable domain is DAGVTQSPTHLIKTRGQQVTLRCSPISGHKSVSWYQQVLGQGPQFIFQYYEKEERGRGNFPDRFSARQFPNYSSELNVNALLLGDSALYLCASSLVARGYGYTFGSGTRLTVV.